This entry is about one T cell receptor (beta chain). Its antigen is not identified. The PCR had 60 Vbeta and 13 Jbeta primers. Sequencing used immunoSEQ multiplex PCR; TCRdb keeps in-frame clones, though not all of them. This listing includes approximately 45,000 clones. The source of the sample is a study of cytomegalovirus exposure and HLA in healthy donors. Study-level points and caveats: Roughly even sequencing depth across donors was the assumption behind the presence/absence analyses. In a later analysis, common viral pathogens appeared linked to several of the most significant clusters. A list of around 160 TCR beta chains associated with cytomegalovirus was given. Most TCR beta V segments were productive about 87% or about 30% of the time in an earlier analysis.

Trimming cost V 0 bases and J 7 bases, with 10 bases left between them. The CDR3 has 14 amino acids. Germline CDR1 and CDR2: SGHTA and FQGNSA. The receptor's source is a woman aged 40-49 years in good health and CMV-seronegative. The sample comprised PBMCs. V gene TRBV7-2 combines with J gene TRBJ2-1; tentative D call: TRBD1 (5 bases). The CDR3 spells CASSLAGNRNEQFF. The CDR3 DNA is TGTGCCAGCAGCTTAGCTGGAAACAGGAATGAGCAGTTCTTC.